This record covers a single T cell receptor (beta chain). The sample originates from a study of early T cells in non-severe SARS-CoV-2 infection. V lost 6 bases to trimming and J lost 5 bases; unmatched junction nucleotides: 3. Germline V lookup: CDR1 MNHEY, CDR2 SVGEGT. The CDR3 is 14 amino acids. Each CDR3 protein gets one entry after TCRdb re-called the 5' RACE reads with MiXCR. Of some 71,000 distinct CDR3 sequences listed, 10% are singletons. The V call is TRBV6-2 or TRBV6-3, the J call TRBJ1-4; the match to TRBD1 covers 10 bases. Sequences were derived from whole blood, sampled at baseline. This receptor was identified in an adult who was a healthcare worker with PCR-confirmed SARS-CoV-2 infection or an uninfected control (not recorded which). This chain's CDR3 is CASRTGGANEKLFF. In nucleotides, the CDR3 is TGTGCCAGCAGGACAGGGGGCGCGAATGAAAAACTGTTTTTT.